Below, 7 T cell receptor beta chains from the same sample are listed, as sequenced in a study of T cells in localized non-small cell lung cancer. This table comes from immunoSEQ multiplex PCR, and its TCRdb copy is limited to in-frame clones, with some not included. The table lists tens of thousands of clones, approximately 80% of them singletons. This sample comprised peripheral blood, obtained before any cancer treatment. The receptors here all came from a male donor older than 55 with stage III squamous cell lung carcinoma.

This chain links TRBV19 with TRBJ1-5; 9 positions agree with TRBD1. Germline lookup yields CDR1 LNHDA and CDR2 SQIVND (reference sequence). The CDR3 has 16 amino acids. The trim removed 5 bases at V and 1 base at J, leaving 6 bases unmatched. This CDR3 reads CASSEQGARSNQPQHF. CDR3 bases: TGTGCCAGTAGTGAACAGGGGGCGCGAAGCAATCAGCCCCAGCATTTT.

J is TRBJ2-1 and V is TRBV7-8; D is unresolved. V was cut by 5 bases and J by 5 bases, with 10 bases left in between. Germline V gives CDR1 SGHVS, CDR2 FQNEAQ. The CDR3 loop spans 13 amino acids. The CDR3 region has the DNA TGTGCCAGCAGCATTACTGGAGACAATGAGCAGTTCTTC. This sequence encodes CASSITGDNEQFF.

The chain combines TRBV6-1 with TRBJ2-7, with 13 nucleotides matching TRBD2. The CDR3 is 15 residues long. V lost 5 bases to trimming and J lost 5 bases; unmatched junction nucleotides: 6. Germline-derived CDR1 and CDR2 are MNHNS and SASEGT. CDR3 sequence reads: CASSIRLAGGNEQYF. CDR3 nucleotides: TGTGCCAGCAGTATAAGACTAGCGGGAGGTAACGAGCAGTACTTC.

The chain couples TRBV18 to TRBJ2-4, with 10 bases identical to TRBD2. CDR3 length equals 15 residues. Trimming cost V 4 bases and J 5 bases; bases outside gene matches: 5. Germline-derived CDR1 and CDR2 are KGHSH and LQKENI. The CDR3 loop is CASSLSSGRENIQYF. The CDR3 DNA reads TGTGCCAGCTCACTTTCTAGCGGGAGAGAAAACATTCAGTACTTC.

The chain carries TRBV10-1 and TRBJ1-1; D remains ambiguous. V was shortened by 5 bases and J by 0 bases, with 7 bases between the two germline ends. Germline CDR1 reads WNHNN; CDR2 reads SYGVQD (reference sequence). There are 13 residues in the CDR3. CDR3 nucleotide sequence: TGCGCCAGCAGTTCCTCAATGAACACTGAAGCTTTCTTT. As protein: CASSSSMNTEAFF.

The gene calls are TRBV6-1 and TRBJ2-7; the D is unclear. The CDR3 totals 13 residues. V dropped 1 base and J dropped 2 bases, with 6 bases sitting between them. Germline V lookup: CDR1 MNHNS, CDR2 SASEGT. DNA for the CDR3: TGTGCCAGCAGTGAAGGGCAGGCCTACGAGCAGTACTTC. Its protein is CASSEGQAYEQYF.

Here the CDR3 DNA reads TGTGCCATGCGAGGGGGCAACTCTGGAAACACCATATATTTT. Protein: CAMRGGNSGNTIYF. This chain connects TRBV10-3 to TRBJ1-3; 7 bases are a match to TRBD1. Germline V gives CDR1 ENHRY, CDR2 SYGVKD. The CDR3 spans 14 residues. Trimming removed 9 bases from V and 0 bases from J; junction bases left unmatched: 5.